This TCR beta chain appears in the sequencing data of a study of human T cells and chemical hapten exposure. Study-wide points: Expanded TCR sets contained significantly more large CDR3 similarity clusters than controls. Those TCRs sitting above 1 in 1000 frequency stayed the same with DPC sensitization.

TCRdb re-called the RACE reads with MiXCR, one entry per CDR3 protein. The sample gives just over 80,000 distinct CDR3 sequences, roughly 10% of which show up once; 4% to 5.5% is in the top ten. The table lists this clonotype with many counts. What it binds is not known. Regarding time point: patch test 1, 2 weeks after DPC sensitization. Treatment noted: therapeutic diphenylcyclopropenone sensitization with weekly scalp DPC. The CDR3 covers 16 residues. V lost 0 bases to trimming and J lost 7 bases, with 15 bases between them. The V gene's germline CDR1 is LGHDT and CDR2 YNNKEL (reference sequence). This clonotype was obtained from a woman in her fifties or sixties with alopecia areata. Some clones in this sample may be carry-over from other donors' samples. V is TRBV3-1 and J is TRBJ2-2; no reliable D call. The sample here was whole blood, taken in connection with sensitization to the hapten diphenylcyclopropenone (DPC). CDR3 loop: CASSQDDPGKRGELFF. DNA for the CDR3: TGTGCCAGCAGCCAAGATGATCCAGGAAAGCGCGGGGAGCTGTTTTTT. Looking up the rest from reference TRBV3-1 and TRBJ2-2 gives the full variable domain: DTAVSQTPKYLVTQMGNDKSIKCEQNLGHDTMYWYKQDSKKFLKIMFSYNNKELIINETVPNRFSPKSPDKAHLNLHINSLELGDSAVYFCASSQDDPGKRGELFFGEGSRLTVL.